These T cell receptor beta chains were read from a single sample in a study of cytomegalovirus exposure and HLA in healthy donors. Here immunoSEQ multiplex PCR was the method, and the copy in TCRdb shows in-frame clones only, minus some. This sample has some 120,000 clones, with 9% to 10% found just once. The source material was PBMCs. These receptors all come from a man in his thirties or forties in good health and CMV-seronegative. Both conserved end residues are part of each CDR3. D genes are given only for firm matches. Not every row has a clone size; where given, it reads once, few, many or a size class.

NA	TRBV7-8	TRBJ1-4	TRBD1	TGTGCCAGCAGCCAAGGACAGGGGGCCCTTAATGAAAAACTGTTTTTT	CASSQGQGALNEKLFF
few	TRBV18	TRBJ2-7	NA	TGTGCCAGCTCACCCGGCGGCCAAGAGCAGTACTTC	CASSPGGQEQYF
NA	TRBV11-2	TRBJ1-1	NA	TGTGCCAGCAGCCCCCCCAGGTTCACTGAAGCTTTCTTT	CASSPPRFTEAFF
few	TRBV11-3	TRBJ2-3	NA	TGTGCCAGCAGTTACCCCGGGAGCAGCACAGATACGCAGTATTTT	CASSYPGSSTDTQYF
few	TRBV25-1	TRBJ2-3	TRBD1	TGTGCCAGCAGTCGACAGGGGCCAGATACGCAGTATTTT	CASSRQGPDTQYF
NA	TRBV19	TRBJ1-4	TRBD1	TGTGCCAGTAGCGGGACAGTTAATAATGAAAAACTGTTTTTT	CASSGTVNNEKLFF
NA	TRBV25-1	TRBJ1-1	NA	TGTGCCAGCAGGGGGCGCGTATCCCTGAACACTGAAGCTTTCTTT	CASRGRVSLNTEAFF
NA	TRBV7-2	TRBJ2-3	NA	TGTGCCAGCAGCTTATTGCGGGATACGCAGTATTTT	CASSLLRDTQYF
NA	TRBV7-9	TRBJ2-2	TRBD1	TGTGCCAGCAGCCGGCTTGGACAGGGGAACACCGGGGAGCTGTTTTTT	CASSRLGQGNTGELFF
NA	TRBV6-5	TRBJ2-7	NA	TGTGCCAGCAGTTACATGGGAGGTCAGTACGAGCAGTACTTC	CASSYMGGQYEQYF
few	TRBV11-3	TRBJ1-1	NA	TGTGCCAGCAGCTTTTATGGCATGAACACTGAAGCTTTCTTT	CASSFYGMNTEAFF
few	TRBV10-1	TRBJ2-4	TRBD2	TGCGCCAGCAGTGCGGGAGGACTAGCGGGATTTAGTCAGTACTTC	CASSAGGLAGFSQYF
few	TRBV19	TRBJ2-5	NA	TGTGCCAGTAGTAACCGGGAGACCCAGTACTTC	CASSNRETQYF
NA	TRBV19	TRBJ2-7	NA	TGTGCCAGTAGTATAGAGGGACTCTGGGGCTACGAGCAGTACTTC	CASSIEGLWGYEQYF
NA	TRBV11-2	TRBJ1-1	NA	TGTGCCAGCAGCCCCAGAGGGATTTCACCGGAGGCCGCTTTCTTT	CASSPRGISPEAAFF
few	TRBV2	TRBJ1-2	TRBD1	TGTGCCAGCAGTGAAGCCCGGGACAGGGGGCCGGCCTACACCTTC	CASSEARDRGPAYTF
few	TRBV5-4	TRBJ2-3	TRBD2	TGTGCCAGCAGTAGCGGGGTGGGAGATACGCAGTATTTT	CASSSGVGDTQYF
NA	TRBV10-3	TRBJ1-1	NA	TGTGCCATCAGTGGACTTGTGGCGACCACTGAAGCTTTCTTT	CAISGLVATTEAFF
NA	TRBV28	TRBJ1-6	NA	TGTGCCAGCCTGGGACTCCTGAGCTCCTATAATTCACCCCTCCACTTT	CASLGLLSSYNSPLHF
NA	TRBV5-4	TRBJ2-1	NA	TGTGCCAGCAGCCCGGCGCGGGGCAATGAGCAGTTCTTC	CASSPARGNEQFF
NA	TRBV2	TRBJ2-1	TRBD1	TGTGCCAGTCGAGCCGGGACAGTATCCTACAATGAGCAGTTCTTC	CASRAGTVSYNEQFF
NA	TRBV7-8	TRBJ2-7	TRBD2	TGTGCCAGCAGCCCCGGGGGACTAGCGGGAGGCCCGGGTGAGCAGTACTTC	CASSPGGLAGGPGEQYF
few	TRBV7-2	TRBJ1-2	TRBD1	TGTGCCAGCAGCCCGCGACAGGGCCGGTACACCTTC	CASSPRQGRYTF
few	TRBV21-1	TRBJ2-7	NA	TGTGCCAGCAGCAAAACGCCAGGGGGTAGATACGAGCAGTACTTC	CASSKTPGGRYEQYF
NA	TRBV30	TRBJ1-2	TRBD1	TGTGCCTGGGCCCCGGGACAGGGGCACTATGGCTACACCTTC	CAWAPGQGHYGYTF
NA	TRBV2	TRBJ1-3	NA	TGTGCCAGCAGTGAAAAATTGACAGGCCACTCTGGAAACACCATATATTTT	CASSEKLTGHSGNTIYF
few	TRBV19	TRBJ2-7	NA	TGTGCCAGTAGGGCCCAGGGGCACCTCAACGAGCAGTACTTC	CASRAQGHLNEQYF
few	TRBV18	TRBJ2-1	NA	TGTGCCAGCTCACTTCCGGGACTTAACGCCTACAATGAGCAGTTCTTC	CASSLPGLNAYNEQFF
NA	TRBV6-5	TRBJ1-4	NA	TGTGCCAGCAGCCCCAAGACAGAGAGTGAAAAACTGTTTTTT	CASSPKTESEKLFF
NA	TRBV6-6	TRBJ1-5	NA	TGTGCCAGCAGTCTCAGGGGTGGCAATCAGCCCCAGCATTTT	CASSLRGGNQPQHF
few	TRBV2	TRBJ2-2	NA	TGTGCCAGCAGGTGGACAAACTCGAACACCGGGGAGCTGTTTTTT	CASRWTNSNTGELFF
few	TRBV9	TRBJ2-2	TRBD2	TGTGCCAGCAGTGTAGCAGCTAGCGGGGGAGTCGGGGAGCTGTTTTTT	CASSVAASGGVGELFF
NA	TRBV28	TRBJ1-5	NA	TGTGCCAGCAGTTACCGCCCGGGACAAGGCAATCAGCCCCAGCATTTT	CASSYRPGQGNQPQHF
few	TRBV11-3	TRBJ1-4	TRBD1	TGTGCCAGCAGTCCCGGGACAGGGGATGAAAAACTGTTTTTT	CASSPGTGDEKLFF